Following are 25 T cell receptor beta chains from one sample sequenced in a study of T cells of healthy individuals. Each CDR3 protein is one row after TCRdb ran MiXCR on the 5' RACE reads. The sample has some 69,000 distinct CDR3 sequences, 15% to 20% seen once; the top ten hold about 4.7%. The receptors originated from a human donor in good health.

This clonotype was picked up a small number of times. CDR3 amino acids: CAAATSKRATGELFF. CDR3 DNA: TGTGCTGCGGCAACCTCTAAGCGAGCCACCGGGGAGCTGTTTTTT. The genes are TRBV25-1 and TRBJ2-2; D not certain. Germline values: CDR1 MGHDK, CDR2 SYGVNS. CDR3 size: 15 residues.

A few counts support this clonotype. The chain recombines TRBV5-1 with TRBJ1-4; D remains ambiguous. CDR1 SGHRS and CDR2 YFSETQ come from the germline V gene. The CDR3 is made up of 16 amino acids. Trimming stripped 3 bases from V and 4 bases from J, with 16 bases between. The CDR3 spells CASSSSDRAFNEKLFF. The CDR3 DNA sequence: TGCGCCAGCAGCTCCAGTGACCGGGCCTTTAATGAAAAACTGTTTTTT.

The rearrangement links TRBV20-1 to TRBJ2-7; perhaps TRBD2 as D (5 bases). V lost 0 bases, J lost 5 bases, and 11 bases lay in between. The CDR3 is made up of 13 amino acids. Germline V lookup: CDR1 DFQATT, CDR2 SNEGSKA (reference sequence). For the CDR3, the DNA is TGCAGTGCTAGAGAGAAGGGAGACGACGAGCAGTACTTC. Translation: CSAREKGDDEQYF.

This clonotype was seen at least ten times. The chain recombines TRBV7-6 with TRBJ1-4; D is uncertain. The germline V and J ends were trimmed by 5 bases and 3 bases, with 13 bases remaining between them. Germline CDR1 is SGHVS and CDR2 is FNYEAQ. This CDR3 contains 15 residues. The CDR3: CASSVAGGANEKLFF. In nucleotides, the CDR3 is TGTGCCAGCAGCGTCGCGGGTGGAGCTAATGAAAAACTGTTTTTT.

This clonotype turned up a few times. V gene TRBV4-2 combines with J gene TRBJ2-3; a weak D match, TRBD1 (6 bases). The germline gives CDR1 LGHNA, CDR2 YNFKEQ. The CDR3 runs 15 residues. The V end was cut by 4 bases, the J end by 0 bases, with 11 bases between. The DNA for the CDR3 is TGTGCCAGCAGCCCAGGGGTGCATAGCACAGATACGCAGTATTTT. It is translated as CASSPGVHSTDTQYF.

J is TRBJ2-7 and V is TRBV20-1; 7 bases align to TRBD1. There are 14 residues in the CDR3. The germline V gene has CDR1 DFQATT and CDR2 SNEGSKA (reference sequence). V lost 6 bases and J lost 2; bases outside the gene matches: 10. Here the CDR3 DNA reads TGCAGTGCGAGACCTCGGGACAGACCCTACGAGCAGTACTTC. Translating it yields CSARPRDRPYEQYF.

This clonotype showed up just a few times. The J gene is TRBJ2-7, the V gene TRBV18; 7 bases line up with TRBD1. CDR3 size: 15 residues. Germline V gives CDR1 KGHSH, CDR2 LQKENI. V shed 1 base and J 6 bases; nucleotides not matched to a gene: 9. The CDR3 coding sequence is TGTGCCAGCTCACCACTCGAAGGGGGCGCGGCCGAGCAGTACTTC. It encodes CASSPLEGGAAEQYF.

This clonotype was detected ten times or more. The CDR3 bases are TGCAGTGCCTCGACTAGCGGGAGAGAGACCCAGTACTTC. Protein: CSASTSGRETQYF. This sequence joins TRBV20-1 and TRBJ2-5; 12 bases are a match to TRBD2. Germline CDR1 is DFQATT and CDR2 is SNEGSKA (reference sequence). CDR3 size: 13 residues. The V gene end was trimmed by 6 bases and the J gene end by 4 bases; junction bases not matched to a gene: 3.

The table lists this clonotype with many counts. This sequence joins TRBV28 and TRBJ2-5, with 7 bases that match TRBD1. The CDR3 is 13 amino acids. The germline V gene has CDR1 MDHEN and CDR2 SYDVKM. The trim removed 3 bases at V and 6 bases at J, leaving 4 bases unmatched. In DNA, the CDR3 is TGTGCCAGCAGTTTTCGGGACAGAAAGACCCAGTACTTC. Protein product: CASSFRDRKTQYF. The full variable domain, its missing parts supplied by reference TRBV28 and TRBJ2-5, is DVKVTQSSRYLVKRTGEKVFLECVQDMDHENMFWYRQDPGLGLRLIYFSYDVKMKEKGDIPEGYSVSREKKERFSLILESASTNQTSMYLCASSFRDRKTQYFGPGTRLLVL.

This clonotype was counted many times. V is TRBV4-3 and J is TRBJ2-7, with 7 bases identical to TRBD1. CDR3 length equals 15 residues. In germline, CDR1 is LGHNA, CDR2 YSLEER. The ends lost 0 bases at V and 3 bases at J; junction bases unmatched: 5. This chain's CDR3 is CASSQDTGQIYEQYF. DNA of the CDR3: TGCGCCAGCAGCCAAGATACGGGACAGATCTACGAGCAGTACTTC.

V gene TRBV7-3 combines with J gene TRBJ2-7; D is undetermined. Germline loops: CDR1 SGHTA, CDR2 FQGTGA. The CDR3 is 13 residues long. V was clipped by 0 bases and J by 4 bases, with 7 bases between them. The CDR3 DNA sequence: TGTGCCAGCAGCTTAACTGGGCAGTACGAGCAGTACTTC. It encodes CASSLTGQYEQYF. The full variable domain, rest sourced from reference TRBV7-3 and TRBJ2-7, is GAGVSQTPSNKVTEKGKYVELRCDPISGHTALYWYRQSLGQGPEFLIYFQGTGAADDSGLPNDRFFAVRPEGSVSTLKIQRTERGDSAVYLCASSLTGQYEQYFGPGTRLTVT.

The chain is built from TRBV5-1 and TRBJ2-2; possible D gene TRBD2, 5 bases. There are 13 residues in the CDR3. V was cut by 4 bases and J by 7 bases, with 11 bases left in between. Germline assignment: CDR1 SGHRS and CDR2 YFSETQ. CDR3 sequence: CASSRTEGGELFF. In DNA, the CDR3 is TGCGCCAGCAGCAGGACCGAGGGCGGGGAGCTGTTTTTT.

This clonotype showed up just a few times. This sequence joins TRBV3-1 and TRBJ2-1; D gene uncertain. CDR1 is LGHDT and CDR2 is YNNKEL in the germline V gene (reference sequence). The CDR3 extends over 12 amino acids. V was pared by 4 bases and J by 6 bases, with 7 bases between. CDR3 amino acids: CASSRAANEQFF. Here the CDR3 DNA reads TGTGCCAGCAGCCGGGCGGCCAATGAGCAGTTCTTC.

This clonotype was recorded only once. V is TRBV14 and J is TRBJ1-3; a weak D match, TRBD1 (5 bases). Trimming shortened V by 0 bases and J by 4 bases, and 13 bases separated the two germline ends. The CDR3 is 16 amino acids. The germline V gene has CDR1 SGHDN and CDR2 FVKESK. CDR3 sequence reads: CASSQDLPGPGNTIYF. The CDR3 DNA follows: TGTGCCAGCAGCCAAGATCTACCAGGGCCAGGAAACACCATATATTTT.

On this clonotype itself: This may come from a read error, since a much larger clone is one base off. The chain employs TRBV7-2 and TRBJ2-5; a possible D gene is TRBD1 (6 bases). There are 11 residues in the CDR3. Looked up from germline, CDR1 is SGHTA and CDR2 is FQGNSA. The CDR3 spells CVSTQGETQYF. CDR3 DNA: TGTGTCAGCACCCAGGGGGAGACCCAGTACTTC. The full variable domain, in which reference TRBV7-2 and TRBJ2-5 provide the parts outside the CDR3, is GAGVSQSPSNKVTEKGKDVELRCDPISGHTALYWYRQSLGQGLEFLIYFQGNSAPDKSGLPSDRFSAERTGGSVSTLTIQRTQQEDSAVYLCVSTQGETQYFGPGTRLLVL.

In this sample, this clonotype turned up many times. The chain links TRBV6-5 to TRBJ2-1; no clear D gene. V was cut by 6 bases and J by 12 bases, with 12 bases left in between. The germline V gene encodes CDR1 MNHEY and CDR2 SVGAGI. The CDR3 is made up of 11 amino acids. The CDR3 here is CASSQLWAQFF. CDR3 DNA: TGTGCCAGCAGCCAACTTTGGGCGCAGTTCTTC.

This clonotype was counted many times. V usage is TRBV9 and J usage is TRBJ2-3; tentative D call: TRBD1 (6 bases). Trimming cost V 4 bases and J 2 bases, with 23 bases left between them. Looked up from germline, CDR1 is SGDLS and CDR2 is YYNGEE. The CDR3 consists of 18 residues. The CDR3 here is CASSPRGANYNPTDTQYF. CDR3 sequence (DNA): TGTGCCAGCAGCCCCAGGGGCGCAAACTACAACCCCACAGATACGCAGTATTTT.

The chain is built from TRBV4-3 and TRBJ2-1; 13 bases match TRBD2. Germline values: CDR1 LGHNA, CDR2 YSLEER. V lost 3 bases to trimming and J lost 9 bases; unmatched junction nucleotides: 14. This CDR3 comprises 18 residues. The DNA for the CDR3 is TGCGCCAGCAGCCACCAGGGGCTACTAGCGGGAGGGCGTGGTGAGCAGTTCTTC. Translating it yields CASSHQGLLAGGRGEQFF.

This clonotype occurred a few times. The junction differs from germline at one of its ends, possibly a read error. This sequence joins TRBV20-1 and TRBJ1-2; D remains ambiguous. Per the germline V gene, CDR1 is DFQATT and CDR2 is SNEGSKA (reference sequence). The CDR3 has 11 amino acids. The CDR3 is CSARESYGYNF. DNA for the CDR3: TGCAGTGCTAGAGAGTCGTATGGCTACAACTTC.

This clonotype was counted many times. The chain carries TRBV29-1 and TRBJ1-2; TRBD1 might be the D (5 bases). Germline V gene data show CDR1 as SQVTM and CDR2 as ANQGSEA. V dropped 5 bases and J dropped 14 bases, with 27 bases sitting between them. This CDR3 contains 14 residues. The CDR3, as DNA: TGCAGCGTTCCTATTGACAGCCCGAAAATGGAAGGAACCTTC. It codes for CSVPIDSPKMEGTF.

The table lists this clonotype with a few counts. Because it lacks the conserved phenylalanine or tryptophan at the end, this CDR3 is likely a read error. V is TRBV28 and J is TRBJ2-7; D is possibly TRBD1 or TRBD2 (5 bases each). The CDR3 loop spans 14 amino acids. V gave up 7 bases and J gave up 0 bases, with 13 bases separating them. Germline-derived CDR1 and CDR2 are MDHEN and SYDVKM. CDR3 DNA sequence: TGTGCCAGCATCGATGGGACGGTCTCCTACGAGCAGTACCTC. It specifies CASIDGTVSYEQYL.

This clonotype has more than one count but fewer than ten. This sequence joins TRBV9 and TRBJ2-7; 8 nucleotides line up with TRBD2. Germline V gives CDR1 SGDLS, CDR2 YYNGEE. The J segment lost 1 base and the V segment lost 4 bases, leaving 7 bases of the junction unmatched. The CDR3 extends over 15 amino acids. CDR3 nucleotides: TGTGCCAGCAGCCCACAAGCGGGAGAGTCCTACGAGCAGTACTTC. Amino acid sequence: CASSPQAGESYEQYF. Full variable domain (outside the CDR3, taken from reference TRBV9 and TRBJ2-7): DSGVTQTPKHLITATGQRVTLRCSPRSGDLSVYWYQQSLDQGLQFLIQYYNGEERAKGNILERFSAQQFPDLHSELNLSSLELGDSALYFCASSPQAGESYEQYFGPGTRLTVT.

This clonotype was seen at least ten times. The rearrangement links TRBV28 to TRBJ2-3; D ambiguous. The CDR3 is 13 residues long. Germline V gene sequence: CDR1 MDHEN, CDR2 SYDVKM. V dropped 2 bases and J dropped 5 bases, with 8 bases sitting between them. The CDR3 loop reads CASSLGDRDTQYF. In nucleotides, the CDR3 is TGTGCCAGCAGTTTAGGTGATCGAGATACGCAGTATTTT.

The chain is built from TRBV7-2 and TRBJ2-1, with TRBD2 matching 7 bases. Germline trimming cut 4 bases from V and 4 bases from J; bases unmatched to any gene: 13. In germline, CDR1 is SGHTA, CDR2 FQGNSA. The CDR3 loop spans 17 amino acids. The CDR3 DNA reads TGTGCCAGCAGCTCAGTCGGGATTAGCGGGCCTTACAATGAGCAGTTCTTC. Its protein product is CASSSVGISGPYNEQFF.

This clonotype was counted at least ten times. The chain carries TRBV6-5 and TRBJ1-2; no reliable D call. Trimming took off 6 bases at V and 5 bases at J, with 7 bases between the two ends. The germline gives CDR1 MNHEY, CDR2 SVGAGI. This CDR3 is 11 amino acids long. The CDR3 nucleotides are TGTGCCAGCAGCAACCTATATGGCTACACCTTC. Residues: CASSNLYGYTF.